The 23 T cell receptor beta chains below come from one sample, sequenced in a study of regulatory dendritic cells for organ transplantation. Repertoires were generated with immunoSEQ multiplex PCR, while TCRdb's copy carries only in-frame clones and drops some. The sample holds fewer than 40,000 clones, around nine tenths seen once. The material sequenced was naive CD8+ T cells from blood. The subset denotes: CD45RA+ naive T cells. The receptors were sampled from a human donor in good health.

The chain recombines TRBV10-3 with TRBJ2-7; no clear D gene. The ends were cut back, 9 bases at V and 0 bases at J, with 12 bases in the middle. Germline loops: CDR1 ENHRY, CDR2 SYGVKD. This CDR3 is 13 amino acids long. CDR3 region: CAIGPISSYEQYF. CDR3 in DNA: TGTGCCATTGGACCCATTAGCTCCTACGAGCAGTACTTC.

The chain has TRBV9 and TRBJ2-3, with a weak D call TRBD2 (6 bases). The CDR3 runs 16 residues. The germline V and J ends were trimmed by 1 base and 6 bases, with 18 bases remaining between them. CDR1 is SGDLS, CDR2 YYNGEE, per germline. The CDR3 sequence: CASSVRAGGEGDTQYF. The CDR3 nucleotides are TGTGCCAGCAGCGTAAGGGCAGGCGGGGAAGGCGATACGCAGTATTTT. The full variable domain, rest sourced from reference TRBV9 and TRBJ2-3, is DSGVTQTPKHLITATGQRVTLRCSPRSGDLSVYWYQQSLDQGLQFLIQYYNGEERAKGNILERFSAQQFPDLHSELNLSSLELGDSALYFCASSVRAGGEGDTQYFGPGTRLTVL.

The chain recombines TRBV27 with TRBJ1-2; D is perhaps TRBD1 (6 bases). Germline V gives CDR1 MNHEY, CDR2 SMNVEV (reference sequence). There are 12 residues in the CDR3. Trimming pared 3 bases from V and 10 bases from J, leaving 12 bases between. The CDR3 here is CASSLGGRAYTF. The CDR3 nucleotides read TGTGCCAGCAGTTTGGGGGGCCGGGCCTACACCTTC.

This clone has just a few counts. The chain uses TRBV27 and TRBJ2-7; TRBD2 agrees at 13 bases. Trimming took 10 bases from V and 2 from J; bases not matched to a gene: 11. CDR1 MNHEY and CDR2 SMNVEV come from the germline V gene (reference sequence). The CDR3 contains 16 residues. The CDR3 bases are TGTGCCACCCGAGGACTAGCGGGAGTAAGAACCTACGAGCAGTACTTC. The encoded protein is CATRGLAGVRTYEQYF.

V and J are TRBV7-9 and TRBJ2-5; no clear D gene. CDR1 SEHNR and CDR2 FQNEAQ come from the germline V gene (reference sequence). Trimming removed 1 base from V and 4 bases from J, with 7 bases in between. CDR3 length: 13 residues. This chain's CDR3 is CASSLVPPETQYF. CDR3 nucleotides: TGTGCCAGCAGCTTAGTCCCTCCAGAGACCCAGTACTTC.

This clone was detected a few times. The CDR3 DNA is TGCAGCGTTGAAGTCTCGCTAAGACAGGGGGCGGAAGCTTTCTTT. This encodes CSVEVSLRQGAEAFF. The chain couples TRBV29-1 to TRBJ1-1, with 10 nucleotides matching TRBD1. CDR3 length: 15 residues. The germline gives CDR1 SQVTM, CDR2 ANQGSEA. V shed 1 base, J shed 8 bases, and the junction held 10 bases outside the gene matches. Complete variable domain (other parts from reference TRBV29-1 and TRBJ1-1): SAVISQKPSRDICQRGTSLTIQCQVDSQVTMMFWYRQQPGQSLTLIATANQGSEATYESGFVIDKFPISRPNLTFSTLTVSNMSPEDSSIYLCSVEVSLRQGAEAFFGQGTRLTVV.

The chain combines TRBV4-3 with TRBJ2-7; a weak D match, TRBD2 (5 bases). Trimming cost V 1 base and J 2 bases, with 9 bases left between them. This CDR3 has 14 residues. CDR1 and CDR2 (germline): LGHNA, YSLEER. Written as DNA, the CDR3 is TGCGCCAGCAGCCAAGCCCGAGGGACCTACGAGCAGTACTTC. It yields the protein CASSQARGTYEQYF.

This clone has only one observation. The V call is TRBV7-3, the J call TRBJ2-1, with 9 bases identical to TRBD2. CDR3 length equals 16 residues. CDR1 is SGHTA, CDR2 FQGTGA, per germline. Trimming took 0 bases from V and 6 from J; bases not matched to a gene: 6. The CDR3 loop is CASSLTSGGQLNEQFF. In DNA, the CDR3 is TGTGCCAGCAGCTTAACGAGCGGGGGGCAGCTCAATGAGCAGTTCTTC.

V and J are TRBV5-4 and TRBJ2-2, with TRBD2 matching 7 bases. Germline-derived CDR1 and CDR2 are SGHNT and YYREEE (reference sequence). The CDR3 is made up of 14 amino acids. V was clipped by 4 bases and J by 4 bases; unmatched bases: 4. The CDR3 region is CASSSGTSTGELFF. The CDR3 coding sequence is TGTGCCAGCAGCAGCGGGACGTCCACCGGGGAGCTGTTTTTT.

This clone occurred a few times. The genes are TRBV27 and TRBJ2-1; a weak D match, TRBD2 (6 bases). Germline V gene lookup returns CDR1 MNHEY and CDR2 SMNVEV (reference sequence). V was pared by 2 bases and J by 9 bases, with 11 bases between. CDR3 length: 13 amino acids. CDR3: CASSLQGRGEQFF. CDR3 sequence (DNA): TGTGCCAGCAGTTTACAAGGGCGGGGTGAGCAGTTCTTC.

The chain uses TRBV6-5 and TRBJ2-5, with a possible D match to TRBD2 (7 bases). Germline assignment: CDR1 MNHEY and CDR2 SVGAGI. The V gene lost 4 bases and the J gene lost 1 base, with 13 bases spanning the gap. The CDR3 runs to 15 residues. CDR3 bases: TGTGCCAGCAGTTCTTGGGGGGGCCTCCAAGAGACCCAGTACTTC. Encoded protein: CASSSWGGLQETQYF.

In its sample, this clone was seen a few times. The J gene is TRBJ1-1, the V gene TRBV11-2; D is uncertain. CDR1 is SGHAT and CDR2 is FQNNGV in the germline V gene. V dropped 1 base and J dropped 4 bases, with 10 bases sitting between them. CDR3 length equals 14 residues. The CDR3 region has the DNA TGTGCCAGCAGCTTAGGTCCAGGAGGCACTGAAGCTTTCTTT. Its translation: CASSLGPGGTEAFF. Using reference TRBV11-2 and TRBJ1-1 for the parts outside the CDR3, the full variable domain is EAGVAQSPRYKIIEKRQSVAFWCNPISGHATLYWYQQILGQGPKLLIQFQNNGVVDDSQLPKDRFSAERLKGVDSTLKIQPAKLEDSAVYLCASSLGPGGTEAFFGQGTRLTVV.

The chain couples TRBV5-4 to TRBJ2-2; TRBD2 might be the D (6 bases). CDR1 and CDR2 (germline): SGHNT, YYREEE (reference sequence). The ends were cut back, 2 bases at V and 3 bases at J, with 17 bases in the middle. The CDR3 runs to 17 residues. The CDR3 loop is CASSFNWGDSYTGELFF. CDR3 nucleotides: TGTGCCAGCAGCTTCAATTGGGGGGATTCTTACACCGGGGAGCTGTTTTTT.

V and J are TRBV4-1 and TRBJ2-5; 13 bases align to TRBD2. V shed 4 bases and J 5 bases; nucleotides not matched to a gene: 16. Germline V gene sequence: CDR1 MGHRA, CDR2 YSYEKL. This CDR3 is 19 amino acids long. The CDR3 reads CASSPHGTSGRASEETQYF. CDR3 bases: TGCGCCAGCAGCCCGCACGGAACTAGCGGGAGGGCGTCGGAGGAGACCCAGTACTTC.

This clone appeared a single time. The rearrangement uses TRBV7-9 and TRBJ2-5; perhaps TRBD1 as D (5 bases). The CDR3 length is 15 residues. Between the trimmed V and J ends, which lost 1 base and 4 bases, there was a span of 13 bases. Germline lookup yields CDR1 SEHNR and CDR2 FQNEAQ (reference sequence). CDR3 residues: CASSLVAGKGETQYF. The CDR3 bases are TGTGCCAGCAGCTTAGTTGCAGGGAAAGGAGAGACCCAGTACTTC.

This chain uses TRBV27 with TRBJ1-5; no definite D call. The germline CDR1 and CDR2 sequences are MNHEY and SMNVEV (reference sequence). V lost 4 bases to trimming and J lost 4 bases, with 8 bases between them. The CDR3 is 13 amino acids. CDR3 protein: CASSWVENQPQHF. CDR3 in DNA: TGTGCCAGCAGTTGGGTGGAAAATCAGCCCCAGCATTTT.

This rearrangement joins TRBV7-9 to TRBJ2-5, with TRBD1 identical over 7 bases. The germline V gene encodes CDR1 SEHNR and CDR2 FQNEAQ (reference sequence). The trim removed 2 bases at V and 5 bases at J, leaving 2 bases unmatched. CDR3 length: 13 residues. The CDR3: CASSLRGRETQYF. The CDR3 nucleotides are TGTGCCAGCAGCTTAAGGGGGCGCGAGACCCAGTACTTC.

The chain joins TRBV27 to TRBJ2-3, with D perhaps matching TRBD1 (5 bases). The CDR3 consists of 14 residues. Germline CDR1 reads MNHEY; CDR2 reads SMNVEV (reference sequence). Deletions cut 8 bases from V and 4 bases from J, with 16 bases between. Written as DNA, the CDR3 is TGTGCCAGCGGGTACCAGCAAGGGGCAGATACGCAGTATTTT. This encodes CASGYQQGADTQYF.

The genes are TRBV2 and TRBJ1-5; the D gene is possibly TRBD1 (5 bases). Germline V gene lookup returns CDR1 SNHLY and CDR2 FYNNEI. This CDR3 region has 15 residues. Between the trimmed V and J ends, which lost 4 bases and 0 bases, there was a span of 10 bases. CDR3 sequence reads: CASSAGPISNQPQHF. CDR3 sequence (DNA): TGTGCCAGCAGTGCAGGGCCCATTAGCAATCAGCCCCAGCATTTT.

CDR3 in DNA: TGTGCCATCAGTTCCCCCAGCACAAGATTCTACGAGCAGTACTTC. The encoded protein is CAISSPSTRFYEQYF. The J gene is TRBJ2-7, the V gene TRBV10-3; D unresolved. Germline CDR1 reads ENHRY; CDR2 reads SYGVKD. Trimming cost V 5 bases and J 3 bases, with 17 bases left between them. The CDR3 extends over 15 amino acids.

V and J are TRBV18 and TRBJ2-1, with 10 bases lining up with TRBD2. The CDR3 covers 16 residues. Germline CDR1 reads KGHSH; CDR2 reads LQKENI. J was trimmed by 9 bases and V by 3 bases; bases with no gene match: 11. The CDR3 region is CASSPVRSGRASEQFF. The CDR3 bases are TGTGCCAGCTCACCTGTGAGAAGCGGGAGGGCCAGTGAGCAGTTCTTC.

V and J are TRBV7-9 and TRBJ2-1; either TRBD1 or TRBD2 may supply D (5 bases each). V was shortened by 1 base and J by 10 bases, with 11 bases between the two germline ends. Per the germline V gene, CDR1 is SEHNR and CDR2 is FQNEAQ (reference sequence). The CDR3 extends over 13 amino acids. This CDR3 reads CASSLGEGPEQFF. CDR3 sequence (DNA): TGTGCCAGCAGCTTAGGTGAGGGGCCGGAGCAGTTCTTC.

The chain uses TRBV7-2 and TRBJ2-7; 7 positions match TRBD1. Trimming cost V 0 bases and J 6 bases; bases outside gene matches: 5. The germline V gene encodes CDR1 SGHTA and CDR2 FQGNSA. The CDR3 is 14 amino acids. CDR3 sequence reads: CASSLAPRGTEQYF. The CDR3 DNA reads as TGTGCCAGCAGCTTAGCGCCCAGGGGGACCGAGCAGTACTTC.